Listed below are T cell receptor beta chains from one sample, sequenced in a study of beta chain features in type 1 diabetes. The table came from immunoSEQ multiplex PCR; TCRdb's copy has only in-frame clones and leaves some out. The sample records about 140,000 clones, 9.7% being singletons. Material: central memory CD4+ T cells from blood. These receptors all come from a woman aged 35 to 49 in good health. Both conserved end residues are part of each CDR3. Fields, in order: CDR3 protein, CDR3 DNA, J gene, D gene, clone size, V gene. A D gene is named only where the DNA matches it firmly. Size is stated for part of the rows, as once, few or many counts, or as a class when the clone is expanded.

CDR3 protein: CSVEVRRGYEQYF
CDR3 DNA: TGCAGCGTTGAGGTACGCAGGGGCTACGAGCAGTACTTC
J gene: TRBJ2-7
D gene: -
clone size: -
V gene: TRBV29-1

CDR3 protein: CASRKQGGETQYF
CDR3 DNA: TGTGCCAGCAGGAAACAGGGGGGAGAGACCCAGTACTTC
J gene: TRBJ2-5
D gene: TRBD1
clone size: -
V gene: TRBV5-4

CDR3 protein: CASGLPSGAGAETQYF
CDR3 DNA: TGTGCTAGTGGTTTGCCATCCGGGGCGGGGGCGGAGACCCAGTACTTC
J gene: TRBJ2-5
D gene: -
clone size: few
V gene: TRBV12-5

CDR3 protein: CASSPSGSGYNEQFF
CDR3 DNA: TGTGCCAGCTCACCATCTGGTTCCGGCTACAATGAGCAGTTCTTC
J gene: TRBJ2-1
D gene: -
clone size: few
V gene: TRBV18

CDR3 protein: CAISLGQGTGNQPQHF
CDR3 DNA: TGTGCCATCAGCCTAGGACAGGGAACGGGTAATCAGCCCCAGCATTTT
J gene: TRBJ1-5
D gene: TRBD1
clone size: few
V gene: TRBV10-3

CDR3 protein: CASSNNRIEGYGYTF
CDR3 DNA: TGTGCCAGCAGTAATAACAGGATTGAAGGCTATGGCTACACCTTC
J gene: TRBJ1-2
D gene: -
clone size: -
V gene: TRBV6-5

CDR3 protein: CSAGLIAEGYTF
CDR3 DNA: TGCAGCGCCGGACTAATCGCGGAAGGCTACACCTTC
J gene: TRBJ1-2
D gene: -
clone size: few
V gene: TRBV29-1

CDR3 protein: CASSPFRQPQHF
CDR3 DNA: TGTGCCAGCAGCCCGTTCCGGCAGCCCCAGCATTTT
J gene: TRBJ1-5
D gene: -
clone size: -
V gene: TRBV7-2

CDR3 protein: CASSLVGSLGGAGANVLTF
CDR3 DNA: TGTGCCAGCAGCTTAGTAGGTAGTCTGGGGGGTGCAGGGGCCAACGTCCTGACTTTC
J gene: TRBJ2-6
D gene: -
clone size: few
V gene: TRBV11-2

CDR3 protein: CASSGGVGGQETQYF
CDR3 DNA: TGTGCCAGCAGCGGGGGCGTTGGGGGTCAAGAGACCCAGTACTTC
J gene: TRBJ2-5
D gene: -
clone size: -
V gene: TRBV5-6

CDR3 protein: CAISEAGADTQYF
CDR3 DNA: TGTGCCATCAGTGAGGCAGGGGCAGATACGCAGTATTTT
J gene: TRBJ2-3
D gene: -
clone size: many
V gene: TRBV10-3

CDR3 protein: CASSVGSQASNSEQFF
CDR3 DNA: TGTGCCAGCAGCGTAGGGTCTCAGGCGTCGAACAGTGAGCAGTTCTTC
J gene: TRBJ2-1
D gene: -
clone size: -
V gene: TRBV9

CDR3 protein: CASSENFQETQYF
CDR3 DNA: TGTGCCAGCAGTGAAAACTTCCAAGAGACCCAGTACTTC
J gene: TRBJ2-5
D gene: -
clone size: -
V gene: TRBV2

CDR3 protein: CASSLLDTQYF
CDR3 DNA: TGTGCCAGCAGTCTCCTAGATACGCAGTATTTT
J gene: TRBJ2-3
D gene: -
clone size: -
V gene: TRBV25-1

CDR3 protein: CASSQGSRQGDEKLFF
CDR3 DNA: TGCGCCAGCAGCCAAGGGAGTCGGCAGGGGGATGAAAAACTGTTTTTT
J gene: TRBJ1-4
D gene: TRBD1
clone size: -
V gene: TRBV4-3

CDR3 protein: CASSLEGWTSGIYEQYF
CDR3 DNA: TGTGCCAGCAGCTTAGAGGGATGGACTAGCGGGATCTACGAGCAGTACTTC
J gene: TRBJ2-7
D gene: TRBD2
clone size: few
V gene: TRBV7-9

CDR3 protein: CASSLRTGGTDTQYF
CDR3 DNA: TGTGCCAGCAGCTTGAGGACAGGGGGTACAGATACGCAGTATTTT
J gene: TRBJ2-3
D gene: TRBD1
clone size: medium-sized
V gene: TRBV5-4

CDR3 protein: CASSHDRDRTDTQYF
CDR3 DNA: TGCGCCAGCAGCCACGACAGGGATCGCACAGATACGCAGTATTTT
J gene: TRBJ2-3
D gene: TRBD1
clone size: -
V gene: TRBV4-1

CDR3 protein: CASSLALGADTQYF
CDR3 DNA: TGCGCCAGCAGCTTGGCATTAGGAGCAGATACGCAGTATTTT
J gene: TRBJ2-3
D gene: -
clone size: -
V gene: TRBV5-1

CDR3 protein: CASSPPQGVNTGELFF
CDR3 DNA: TGTGCCAGCTCACCACCCCAGGGCGTTAACACCGGGGAGCTGTTTTTT
J gene: TRBJ2-2
D gene: -
clone size: -
V gene: TRBV18

CDR3 protein: CASSHREGEQYF
CDR3 DNA: TGCGCCAGCAGCCACAGAGAGGGCGAGCAGTACTTC
J gene: TRBJ2-7
D gene: -
clone size: few
V gene: TRBV4-1

CDR3 protein: CASSFVTGSGGYTF
CDR3 DNA: TGTGCCAGCAGCTTCGTTACAGGGTCGGGTGGCTACACCTTC
J gene: TRBJ1-2
D gene: -
clone size: few
V gene: TRBV11-2

CDR3 protein: CASSLTSGLATYEQYF
CDR3 DNA: TGTGCCAGCAGCTTAACCTCGGGACTAGCAACCTACGAGCAGTACTTC
J gene: TRBJ2-7
D gene: TRBD2
clone size: few
V gene: TRBV11-3

CDR3 protein: CASSPGQKIEAFF
CDR3 DNA: TGTGCCAGCAGCCCGGGACAGAAAATTGAAGCTTTCTTT
J gene: TRBJ1-1
D gene: TRBD1
clone size: few
V gene: TRBV13

CDR3 protein: CASSYEVVTYNSPLHF
CDR3 DNA: TGCGCCAGCAGCTACGAGGTGGTCACCTATAATTCACCCCTCCACTTT
J gene: TRBJ1-6
D gene: -
clone size: few
V gene: TRBV5-1

CDR3 protein: CASSPAGGSTDTQYF
CDR3 DNA: TGTGCCAGCAGCCCAGCGGGGGGCAGCACAGATACGCAGTATTTT
J gene: TRBJ2-3
D gene: TRBD2
clone size: few
V gene: TRBV2

CDR3 protein: CASSQEEAGSWRVKLFF
CDR3 DNA: TGCGCCAGCAGCCAAGAGGAGGCGGGATCATGGAGGGTAAAACTGTTTTTT
J gene: TRBJ1-4
D gene: -
clone size: few
V gene: TRBV4-1

CDR3 protein: CASSFTTSGGQETQYF
CDR3 DNA: TGTGCCAGCAGCTTCACGACTAGCGGGGGACAAGAGACCCAGTACTTC
J gene: TRBJ2-5
D gene: TRBD2
clone size: few
V gene: TRBV7-2

CDR3 protein: CASRAEGTGELFF
CDR3 DNA: TGTGCCAGCAGGGCGGAGGGCACCGGGGAGCTGTTTTTT
J gene: TRBJ2-2
D gene: -
clone size: few
V gene: TRBV2

CDR3 protein: CSGLLDTEAFF
CDR3 DNA: TGCAGCGGTCTCCTTGACACTGAAGCTTTCTTT
J gene: TRBJ1-1
D gene: -
clone size: many
V gene: TRBV29-1

CDR3 protein: CASSRDTNTGELFF
CDR3 DNA: TGCGCCAGCAGCCGGGACACCAACACCGGGGAGCTGTTTTTT
J gene: TRBJ2-2
D gene: -
clone size: many
V gene: TRBV5-1

CDR3 protein: CASSLGQGITDTQYF
CDR3 DNA: TGCGCCAGCAGCTTAGGACAGGGAATCACAGATACGCAGTATTTT
J gene: TRBJ2-3
D gene: TRBD1
clone size: -
V gene: TRBV5-1

CDR3 protein: CASSLWQGTGNEKLFF
CDR3 DNA: TGTGCCAGCAGCTTATGGCAGGGGACAGGGAATGAAAAACTGTTTTTT
J gene: TRBJ1-4
D gene: TRBD1
clone size: -
V gene: TRBV7-9

CDR3 protein: CASSLVGANTEAFF
CDR3 DNA: TGTGCCAGCAGCTTAGTGGGGGCGAACACTGAAGCTTTCTTT
J gene: TRBJ1-1
D gene: -
clone size: few
V gene: TRBV7-8

CDR3 protein: CASSQDPGMGTQYF
CDR3 DNA: TGTGCCAGCAGCCAAGACCCAGGGATGGGGACCCAGTACTTC
J gene: TRBJ2-5
D gene: -
clone size: few
V gene: TRBV4-2

CDR3 protein: CASSAMDTQYF
CDR3 DNA: TGTGCCAGCAGTGCTATGGATACGCAGTATTTT
J gene: TRBJ2-3
D gene: -
clone size: -
V gene: TRBV2

CDR3 protein: CASSSPPQAPSLQETQYF
CDR3 DNA: TGTGCTAGCAGCTCTCCCCCGCAGGCCCCCAGTTTACAAGAGACCCAGTACTTC
J gene: TRBJ2-5
D gene: -
clone size: -
V gene: TRBV7-7

CDR3 protein: CASSQDLSSSAFF
CDR3 DNA: TGTGCCAGCAGCCAAGATCTTTCGTCGTCGGCTTTCTTT
J gene: TRBJ1-1
D gene: -
clone size: many
V gene: TRBV14

CDR3 protein: CASSYPRGPGANVLTF
CDR3 DNA: TGTGCCAGCAGTTATCCCCGCGGCCCTGGGGCCAACGTCCTGACTTTC
J gene: TRBJ2-6
D gene: -
clone size: -
V gene: TRBV6-5

CDR3 protein: CASSLSRDRALSGANVLTF
CDR3 DNA: TGTGCCAGCAGCTTGTCACGGGACAGGGCCCTCTCTGGGGCCAACGTCCTGACTTTC
J gene: TRBJ2-6
D gene: TRBD1
clone size: few
V gene: TRBV5-6

CDR3 protein: CASSFEGLQNTDTQYF
CDR3 DNA: TGTGCCAGCAGCTTTGAGGGTCTACAGAACACAGATACGCAGTATTTT
J gene: TRBJ2-3
D gene: -
clone size: many
V gene: TRBV7-9

CDR3 protein: CASRQGRVGEQYF
CDR3 DNA: TGTGCCAGCAGACAGGGTAGAGTCGGCGAGCAGTACTTC
J gene: TRBJ2-7
D gene: -
clone size: few
V gene: TRBV2

CDR3 protein: CASFLGQGLPEAFF
CDR3 DNA: TGTGCCAGCTTCCTAGGACAGGGTTTGCCTGAAGCTTTCTTT
J gene: TRBJ1-1
D gene: TRBD1
clone size: many
V gene: TRBV18

CDR3 protein: CASSPINRATEAFF
CDR3 DNA: TGCGCCAGCAGCCCGATAAACAGGGCCACTGAAGCTTTCTTT
J gene: TRBJ1-1
D gene: -
clone size: few
V gene: TRBV4-1

CDR3 protein: CASSPQPTGTGQSYF
CDR3 DNA: TGTGCCAGCAGCCCCCAGCCCACCGGGACAGGGCAATCATACTTC
J gene: TRBJ2-5
D gene: TRBD1
clone size: few
V gene: TRBV4-2

CDR3 protein: CASSGGTGRGNNEQFF
CDR3 DNA: TGCGCCAGCAGCGGGGGGACAGGGAGGGGTAACAATGAGCAGTTCTTC
J gene: TRBJ2-1
D gene: TRBD1
clone size: -
V gene: TRBV5-1

CDR3 protein: CASSPAGRTYNEQFF
CDR3 DNA: TGTGCCAGTAGTCCGGCGGGCCGTACCTACAATGAGCAGTTCTTC
J gene: TRBJ2-1
D gene: -
clone size: few
V gene: TRBV19

CDR3 protein: CASIHSGVPSGELFF
CDR3 DNA: TGTGCCAGTATTCATAGCGGGGTGCCCTCCGGGGAGCTGTTTTTT
J gene: TRBJ2-2
D gene: TRBD2
clone size: few
V gene: TRBV19

CDR3 protein: CASSRSKGAGNSPLHF
CDR3 DNA: TGTGCCAGCAGCCGTTCGAAGGGGGCTGGCAATTCACCCCTCCACTTT
J gene: TRBJ1-6
D gene: TRBD1
clone size: few
V gene: TRBV7-9

CDR3 protein: CASRQGLAGTDTQYF
CDR3 DNA: TGTGCCAGCAGACAAGGACTAGCGGGCACAGATACGCAGTATTTT
J gene: TRBJ2-3
D gene: TRBD2
clone size: -
V gene: TRBV7-2

CDR3 protein: CASSWGQEAFF
CDR3 DNA: TGTGCCAGCAGCTGGGGCCAAGAAGCTTTCTTT
J gene: TRBJ1-1
D gene: -
clone size: -
V gene: TRBV7-9

CDR3 protein: CASSGLAGSYEQYF
CDR3 DNA: TGTGCCAGCAGTGGACTAGCGGGGAGCTACGAGCAGTACTTC
J gene: TRBJ2-7
D gene: TRBD2
clone size: few
V gene: TRBV2